These T cell receptor beta chains were read from a single sample in a study of cytomegalovirus exposure and HLA in healthy donors. Some clones are missing from TCRdb's copy, which holds only in-frame ones; the method was immunoSEQ multiplex PCR. The repertoire includes under 200,000 clones, more than 65% of them detected once, and 3.5% to 4% sits in the top ten. Material for sequencing was PBMCs. Receptor source: a man aged 50-59 years in good health and CMV-seronegative. Both conserved end residues are part of each CDR3. Fields, in order: D gene, J gene, V gene, clone size, CDR3 DNA, CDR3 protein. D genes are given only for firm matches. Clone size appears in some rows only: once, few, many, or a class for an expanded clone.

d_call: -; j_call: TRBJ2-7; v_call: TRBV4-3; clone_size: -; cdr3_nt: TGCGCCAGCAGCCAAGACCCGGGTGGCTACGAGCAGTACTTC; cdr3_aa: CASSQDPGGYEQYF
d_call: -; j_call: TRBJ1-2; v_call: TRBV6-5; clone_size: -; cdr3_nt: TGTGCCAGCAGTTGGGCTCGGGAGGGCTATGGCTACACCTTC; cdr3_aa: CASSWAREGYGYTF
d_call: -; j_call: TRBJ2-7; v_call: TRBV7-9; clone_size: -; cdr3_nt: TGTGCCAGCAGCTTAGATCTACTCAAGCAGTACTTC; cdr3_aa: CASSLDLLKQYF
d_call: TRBD1; j_call: TRBJ1-2; v_call: TRBV10-3; clone_size: -; cdr3_nt: TGTGCCATCAGCCCGACAGGGAATCCCTATGGCTACACCTTC; cdr3_aa: CAISPTGNPYGYTF
d_call: -; j_call: TRBJ2-1; v_call: TRBV6-5; clone_size: -; cdr3_nt: TGTGCCAGCAGTAGCCATCGACTTTACAATGAGCAGTTCTTC; cdr3_aa: CASSSHRLYNEQFF
d_call: -; j_call: TRBJ2-1; v_call: TRBV14; clone_size: -; cdr3_nt: TGTGCCAGCAGCTCTAGGAACCATGAGCAGTTCTTC; cdr3_aa: CASSSRNHEQFF
d_call: TRBD2; j_call: TRBJ2-5; v_call: TRBV7-9; clone_size: few; cdr3_nt: TGTGCCAGCAGCTCCTCCTGGACTAGCTCAGAGACCCAGTACTTC; cdr3_aa: CASSSSWTSSETQYF
d_call: -; j_call: TRBJ2-2; v_call: TRBV6-5; clone_size: -; cdr3_nt: TGTGCCAGCAGTTTAGGGGCGGCCACCGGGGAGCTGTTTTTT; cdr3_aa: CASSLGAATGELFF
d_call: TRBD1; j_call: TRBJ2-7; v_call: TRBV4-1; clone_size: -; cdr3_nt: TGCGCCAGCAGCCAAGCGATCCCAGGGGGAGACTACGAGCAGTACTTC; cdr3_aa: CASSQAIPGGDYEQYF
d_call: -; j_call: TRBJ2-2; v_call: TRBV2; clone_size: -; cdr3_nt: TGTGCCAGCAGTGGGGCGGGGACCGGGGAGCTGTTTTTT; cdr3_aa: CASSGAGTGELFF
d_call: -; j_call: TRBJ1-4; v_call: TRBV28; clone_size: few; cdr3_nt: TGTGCCAGCACCTTTAATGAAAAACTGTTTTTT; cdr3_aa: CASTFNEKLFF
d_call: TRBD1; j_call: TRBJ1-2; v_call: TRBV7-9; clone_size: -; cdr3_nt: TGTGCCAGCAGCTTCCCCGGACAGGGCTATGGCTACACCTTC; cdr3_aa: CASSFPGQGYGYTF
d_call: TRBD1; j_call: TRBJ2-7; v_call: TRBV7-8; clone_size: -; cdr3_nt: TGTGCCAGCAGCGAAGGGGACAGGGGGCACTACGAGCAGTACTTC; cdr3_aa: CASSEGDRGHYEQYF
d_call: TRBD2; j_call: TRBJ2-5; v_call: TRBV4-2; clone_size: -; cdr3_nt: TGTGCCAGCAGCCAAGGGACTAGCGGGTCGGTGGAAGAGACCCAGTACTTC; cdr3_aa: CASSQGTSGSVEETQYF
d_call: -; j_call: TRBJ2-7; v_call: TRBV12-2; clone_size: -; cdr3_nt: TGTGCAAGTCGCTTACTTGACGGGACCTACGAGCAGTACTTC; cdr3_aa: CASRLLDGTYEQYF
d_call: TRBD2; j_call: TRBJ2-1; v_call: TRBV19; clone_size: -; cdr3_nt: TGTGCCAGTCGCGGGGGGGCTTTATACAATGAGCAGTTCTTC; cdr3_aa: CASRGGALYNEQFF
d_call: -; j_call: TRBJ2-1; v_call: TRBV5-1; clone_size: once; cdr3_nt: TGCGCCAGCAGCCGAGGGAGCGCTCAGATTGAGCAGTTCTTC; cdr3_aa: CASSRGSAQIEQFF
d_call: -; j_call: TRBJ1-5; v_call: TRBV18; clone_size: once; cdr3_nt: TGTGCCAGCTCACTATCCGGCAGGGGATCATCGGCCGTAAATCAGCCCCAGCATTTT; cdr3_aa: CASSLSGRGSSAVNQPQHF
d_call: -; j_call: TRBJ2-7; v_call: TRBV5-1; clone_size: -; cdr3_nt: TGCGCCAGCAGCTTGGCGGTTCAATATGGCGAGCAGTACTTC; cdr3_aa: CASSLAVQYGEQYF
d_call: -; j_call: TRBJ2-6; v_call: TRBV7-9; clone_size: -; cdr3_nt: TGTTCCAGCAGGAGAAGCGGGCCCCTCCCTTCTGGGGCCAACGTCCTGACTTTC; cdr3_aa: CSSRRSGPLPSGANVLTF
d_call: TRBD1; j_call: TRBJ1-3; v_call: TRBV6-1; clone_size: -; cdr3_nt: TGTGCCAGCCTTACAGGGGGCACTGGAAACACCATATATTTT; cdr3_aa: CASLTGGTGNTIYF
d_call: -; j_call: TRBJ2-2; v_call: TRBV9; clone_size: -; cdr3_nt: TGTGCCAGCAGCGTAACAGGGATGGGCACCGGGGAGCTGTTTTTT; cdr3_aa: CASSVTGMGTGELFF
d_call: -; j_call: TRBJ2-7; v_call: TRBV5-1; clone_size: -; cdr3_nt: TGCGCCAGCAGCTCTGGCAGGGTAGCCGAGCAGTACTTC; cdr3_aa: CASSSGRVAEQYF
d_call: -; j_call: TRBJ2-7; v_call: TRBV4-1; clone_size: -; cdr3_nt: TGCGCCAGCAGCCAAGAGGGGGGGCGAAGGGAGCAGTACTTC; cdr3_aa: CASSQEGGRREQYF
d_call: TRBD1; j_call: TRBJ2-5; v_call: TRBV27; clone_size: -; cdr3_nt: TGTGCCAGCAGCTACAGGGGGCTAGGAGAGACCCAGTACTTC; cdr3_aa: CASSYRGLGETQYF
d_call: -; j_call: TRBJ2-7; v_call: TRBV7-6; clone_size: -; cdr3_nt: TGTGCCAGCAGCTTAGAGGGGGGGGAGCAGTACTTC; cdr3_aa: CASSLEGGEQYF
d_call: TRBD2; j_call: TRBJ2-1; v_call: TRBV4-2; clone_size: few; cdr3_nt: TGTGCCAGCAGCCGGGCGGGGGGGAGCGGTAATGAGCAGTTCTTC; cdr3_aa: CASSRAGGSGNEQFF
d_call: TRBD1; j_call: TRBJ1-1; v_call: TRBV7-2; clone_size: -; cdr3_nt: TGTGCCAGCAGCTTCAGTCCGGGACAGTTTGACACTGAAGCTTTCTTT; cdr3_aa: CASSFSPGQFDTEAFF
d_call: -; j_call: TRBJ2-6; v_call: TRBV9; clone_size: -; cdr3_nt: TGTGCCAGCAGCGTAACCGACTTCTCTGGGGCCAACGTCCTGACTTTC; cdr3_aa: CASSVTDFSGANVLTF
d_call: TRBD1; j_call: TRBJ2-7; v_call: TRBV4-3; clone_size: -; cdr3_nt: TGCGCCAGCAGCCAAGAAGGGACAGGGAGTGACGAGCAGTACTTC; cdr3_aa: CASSQEGTGSDEQYF
d_call: -; j_call: TRBJ2-3; v_call: TRBV7-2; clone_size: few; cdr3_nt: TGTGCCAGCAGCTCCGCCCTCGGGGATACGCAGTATTTT; cdr3_aa: CASSSALGDTQYF
d_call: TRBD1; j_call: TRBJ1-1; v_call: TRBV11-3; clone_size: -; cdr3_nt: TGTGCCAGCAGCCAGAGACAGGGGGCGAAGATGAACACTGAAGCTTTCTTT; cdr3_aa: CASSQRQGAKMNTEAFF
d_call: TRBD1; j_call: TRBJ1-6; v_call: TRBV9; clone_size: -; cdr3_nt: TGTGCCAGCAGCCCCCGGGACAGTAAAAATTCACCCCTCCACTTT; cdr3_aa: CASSPRDSKNSPLHF
d_call: -; j_call: TRBJ2-5; v_call: TRBV7-9; clone_size: -; cdr3_nt: TGTGCCAGCAGCTCTATAGAGACCCAGTACTTC; cdr3_aa: CASSSIETQYF
d_call: -; j_call: TRBJ1-2; v_call: TRBV4-2; clone_size: -; cdr3_nt: TGTGCCAGCAGCCAAGATAGAGGGGGCTACACCTTC; cdr3_aa: CASSQDRGGYTF
d_call: TRBD1; j_call: TRBJ2-5; v_call: TRBV6-5; clone_size: once; cdr3_nt: TGTGCCAGCAGTTACCTCGGGACAGGGGGCGCAGGGACCCAGTACTTC; cdr3_aa: CASSYLGTGGAGTQYF
d_call: TRBD1; j_call: TRBJ2-1; v_call: TRBV19; clone_size: -; cdr3_nt: TGTGCCAGCAGCACAGGACAGGCCTACAATGAGCAGTTCTTC; cdr3_aa: CASSTGQAYNEQFF
d_call: -; j_call: TRBJ1-1; v_call: TRBV10-3; clone_size: -; cdr3_nt: TGTGCCATCACTCAAAACAGGGTTGAAGCTTTCTTT; cdr3_aa: CAITQNRVEAFF
d_call: -; j_call: TRBJ2-2; v_call: TRBV7-6; clone_size: -; cdr3_nt: TGTGCCACCCGGTTAAGACAGACGAACACCGGGGAGCTGTTTTTT; cdr3_aa: CATRLRQTNTGELFF
d_call: -; j_call: TRBJ2-4; v_call: TRBV30; clone_size: -; cdr3_nt: TGTGCCTGGAGTACCTTCAGGGCCAAAAACATTCAGTACTTC; cdr3_aa: CAWSTFRAKNIQYF
d_call: TRBD1; j_call: TRBJ2-6; v_call: TRBV4-3; clone_size: -; cdr3_nt: TGCGCCAGCTCCCGGGTTACAGGGGGAAAGTCTGGGGCCAACGTCCTGACTTTC; cdr3_aa: CASSRVTGGKSGANVLTF
d_call: TRBD1; j_call: TRBJ2-5; v_call: TRBV5-5; clone_size: -; cdr3_nt: TGTGCCAGCAGCGCCTGGACAGGTCCGGGTCAAGAGACCCAGTACTTC; cdr3_aa: CASSAWTGPGQETQYF
d_call: -; j_call: TRBJ1-6; v_call: TRBV2; clone_size: -; cdr3_nt: TGTGCCAGCAGTGTGAGGGGACTCAGCTCCTATAATTCACCCCTCCACTTT; cdr3_aa: CASSVRGLSSYNSPLHF
d_call: -; j_call: TRBJ2-3; v_call: TRBV7-2; clone_size: few; cdr3_nt: TGTGCCAGCAGCTCCCGCCGGGGGTTCTCGGATACGCAGTATTTT; cdr3_aa: CASSSRRGFSDTQYF
d_call: -; j_call: TRBJ2-2; v_call: TRBV9; clone_size: -; cdr3_nt: TGTGCCAGCAGCCACGACCCAAACCGGGACACCGGGGAGCTGTTTTTT; cdr3_aa: CASSHDPNRDTGELFF
d_call: TRBD1; j_call: TRBJ2-7; v_call: TRBV5-6; clone_size: -; cdr3_nt: TGTGCCAGCAGCTTGCCCGGACAGGGGTACTACGAGCAGTACTTC; cdr3_aa: CASSLPGQGYYEQYF
d_call: TRBD1; j_call: TRBJ1-6; v_call: TRBV7-8; clone_size: -; cdr3_nt: TGTGCCAGCCTGACAGGGAGTAATTCACCCCTCCACTTT; cdr3_aa: CASLTGSNSPLHF
d_call: -; j_call: TRBJ1-6; v_call: TRBV9; clone_size: -; cdr3_nt: TGTGCCAGCAGCGAGGTGGCGGATTCACCCCTCCACTTT; cdr3_aa: CASSEVADSPLHF
d_call: -; j_call: TRBJ1-2; v_call: TRBV27; clone_size: -; cdr3_nt: TGTGCCAGCAGTTGGAGAGAGGGCTATGGCTACACCTTC; cdr3_aa: CASSWREGYGYTF
d_call: -; j_call: TRBJ1-5; v_call: TRBV2; clone_size: -; cdr3_nt: TGTGCCAGCAAGAGTAGTAGCAATCAGCCCCAGCATTTT; cdr3_aa: CASKSSSNQPQHF
d_call: -; j_call: TRBJ2-1; v_call: TRBV6-5; clone_size: -; cdr3_nt: TGTGCCAGCAGCTTTTCGGGGAATGAGCAGTTCTTC; cdr3_aa: CASSFSGNEQFF
d_call: -; j_call: TRBJ2-7; v_call: TRBV7-2; clone_size: -; cdr3_nt: TGTGCCAGCAGCTTAGGGCTGGGGAGCTACGAGCAGTACTTC; cdr3_aa: CASSLGLGSYEQYF
d_call: -; j_call: TRBJ1-2; v_call: TRBV11-2; clone_size: -; cdr3_nt: TGTGCCAGCAGCTTAGCAGGGAACTATGGCTACACCTTC; cdr3_aa: CASSLAGNYGYTF
d_call: TRBD1; j_call: TRBJ2-7; v_call: TRBV5-6; clone_size: -; cdr3_nt: TGTGCCAGCAGTGGGACAGGACCCACCTACGAGCAGTACTTC; cdr3_aa: CASSGTGPTYEQYF
d_call: TRBD1; j_call: TRBJ1-4; v_call: TRBV11-2; clone_size: -; cdr3_nt: TGTGCCGGCAGAAGGACAGGGGGAAGTGAAAAACTGTTTTTT; cdr3_aa: CAGRRTGGSEKLFF
d_call: -; j_call: TRBJ2-1; v_call: TRBV7-2; clone_size: -; cdr3_nt: TGTGCCAGCAGCTTAGGATCTAGCCCCGATGAGCAGTTCTTC; cdr3_aa: CASSLGSSPDEQFF
d_call: -; j_call: TRBJ2-1; v_call: TRBV6-5; clone_size: few; cdr3_nt: TGTGCCAGCAGTTACGGGTCGCGGGCTGAGCAGTTCTTC; cdr3_aa: CASSYGSRAEQFF
d_call: -; j_call: TRBJ2-7; v_call: TRBV27; clone_size: -; cdr3_nt: TGTGCCAGCAGTCTCGACCCAGCGGACGAGCAGTACTTC; cdr3_aa: CASSLDPADEQYF